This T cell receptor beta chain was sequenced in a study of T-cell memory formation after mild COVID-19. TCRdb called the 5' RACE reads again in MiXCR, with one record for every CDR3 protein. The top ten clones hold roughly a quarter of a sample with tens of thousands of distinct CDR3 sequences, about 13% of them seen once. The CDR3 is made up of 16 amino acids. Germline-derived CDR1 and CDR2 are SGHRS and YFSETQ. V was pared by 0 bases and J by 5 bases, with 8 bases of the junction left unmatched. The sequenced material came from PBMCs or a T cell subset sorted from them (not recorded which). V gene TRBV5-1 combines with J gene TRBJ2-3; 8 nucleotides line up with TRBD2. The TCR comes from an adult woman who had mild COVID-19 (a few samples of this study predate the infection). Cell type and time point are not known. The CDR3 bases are TGCGCCAGCAGCTTGGCCGGCGGGGGGCGGGAAGATACGCAGTATTTT. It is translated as CASSLAGGGREDTQYF.